The rows below give T cell receptor beta chains drawn from one sample of a study of long-term antiretroviral therapy in people with HIV. Using immunoSEQ multiplex PCR, the repertoire was profiled, and TCRdb retains in-frame clones only, with some absent. The table lists 30,000 to 40,000 clones, approximately 85% of them singletons. Sequenced material: unsorted PBMCs, taken 2.2 years after starting antiretroviral therapy. The receptors here all came from a man aged 18 to 29 with HIV. Each CDR3 is given with its conserved first and last residue. Each record gives: D gene, V gene, clone size, J gene, CDR3 DNA, CDR3 protein. D genes are given only for firm matches. Clone sizes are given selectively: once, few, many, or a class where the clone is expanded.

d_call: NA
v_call: TRBV5-6
clone_size: few
j_call: TRBJ1-2
cdr3_nt: TGTGCCAGCAGCTTGGTGTCTGGCTACACCTTC
cdr3_aa: CASSLVSGYTF

d_call: NA
v_call: TRBV28
clone_size: NA
j_call: TRBJ1-1
cdr3_nt: TGTGCCAGCAGTCTCACTACTGGGCGAGGCACTGAAGCTTTCTTT
cdr3_aa: CASSLTTGRGTEAFF

d_call: NA
v_call: TRBV19
clone_size: NA
j_call: TRBJ1-1
cdr3_nt: TGTGCCAGTACACCACAGGGAAGTGTCACTGAAGCTTTCTTT
cdr3_aa: CASTPQGSVTEAFF

d_call: TRBD2
v_call: TRBV4-3
clone_size: NA
j_call: TRBJ2-5
cdr3_nt: TGCGCCAGCAGCCCAACTAGCGTCGGGGAGACCCAGTACTTC
cdr3_aa: CASSPTSVGETQYF

d_call: NA
v_call: TRBV7-9
clone_size: NA
j_call: TRBJ2-3
cdr3_nt: TGTGCCAGCAGCTTAGGGGGGTTAAATACGCAGTATTTT
cdr3_aa: CASSLGGLNTQYF

d_call: NA
v_call: TRBV6-6
clone_size: NA
j_call: TRBJ2-1
cdr3_nt: TGTGCCAGCAGTTACTCTACTAATGAGCAGTTCTTC
cdr3_aa: CASSYSTNEQFF

d_call: TRBD2
v_call: TRBV5-1
clone_size: once
j_call: TRBJ2-1
cdr3_nt: TGCGCCAGCAGTTCACACGGGGGGGCCGGTTCCAATGAGCAGTTCTTC
cdr3_aa: CASSSHGGAGSNEQFF

d_call: TRBD2
v_call: TRBV6-6
clone_size: NA
j_call: TRBJ2-1
cdr3_nt: TGTGCCAGCAGTTACCCGGGGGGTGAGCAGTTCTTC
cdr3_aa: CASSYPGGEQFF

d_call: TRBD1
v_call: TRBV5-8
clone_size: NA
j_call: TRBJ2-3
cdr3_nt: TGTGCCAGCAGTAGGACAGGGCGAGATACGCAGTATTTT
cdr3_aa: CASSRTGRDTQYF

d_call: NA
v_call: TRBV2
clone_size: once
j_call: TRBJ2-5
cdr3_nt: TGTGCCAGCAGTGAAGGGGTGCAAGAGACCCAGTACTTC
cdr3_aa: CASSEGVQETQYF

d_call: TRBD1
v_call: TRBV30
clone_size: NA
j_call: TRBJ2-5
cdr3_nt: TGTGCCTGGAGCCGAAAGGGGGCTGGGGAGACCCAGTACTTC
cdr3_aa: CAWSRKGAGETQYF

d_call: NA
v_call: TRBV5-6
clone_size: NA
j_call: TRBJ1-3
cdr3_nt: TGTGCCAGCAGCTTGGGGCAGCACTCTGGAAACACCATATATTTT
cdr3_aa: CASSLGQHSGNTIYF

d_call: TRBD2
v_call: TRBV10-3
clone_size: NA
j_call: TRBJ2-7
cdr3_nt: TGTGCCATCAGGGACGGGACTAGCTACGAGCAGTACTTC
cdr3_aa: CAIRDGTSYEQYF

d_call: NA
v_call: TRBV5-1
clone_size: NA
j_call: TRBJ2-2
cdr3_nt: TGCGCCAGCAGCCTTACAGGGACGAACACCGGGGAGCTGTTTTTT
cdr3_aa: CASSLTGTNTGELFF

d_call: NA
v_call: TRBV4-3
clone_size: NA
j_call: TRBJ1-4
cdr3_nt: TGCGCCAGCAGCCAAGATAAGGGCTTAGCCGGGAATGAAAAACTGTTTTTT
cdr3_aa: CASSQDKGLAGNEKLFF

d_call: NA
v_call: TRBV5-1
clone_size: NA
j_call: TRBJ2-5
cdr3_nt: TGCGCCAGCAGCTTGGCGGGGTCAGTAGAGACCCAGTACTTC
cdr3_aa: CASSLAGSVETQYF

d_call: TRBD1
v_call: TRBV7-3
clone_size: few
j_call: TRBJ1-2
cdr3_nt: TGTGCCAGCAGCTTACAGGGGGCGCCCGGCTTGAGTGGCTACACCTTC
cdr3_aa: CASSLQGAPGLSGYTF

d_call: NA
v_call: TRBV13
clone_size: NA
j_call: TRBJ1-2
cdr3_nt: TGTGCCAGCAGCTTAGGGAGAGCGAATCATCCTTATGGCTACACCTTC
cdr3_aa: CASSLGRANHPYGYTF

d_call: TRBD2
v_call: TRBV4-3
clone_size: NA
j_call: TRBJ2-1
cdr3_nt: TGCGCCAGCAGCCAACTACTAGCGCCCGAAACCTACAATGAGCAGTTCTTC
cdr3_aa: CASSQLLAPETYNEQFF

d_call: TRBD2
v_call: TRBV27
clone_size: NA
j_call: TRBJ2-7
cdr3_nt: TGTGCCAGCAGTTTTTCGGGGGGGCTCTACGAGCAGTACTTC
cdr3_aa: CASSFSGGLYEQYF

d_call: TRBD2
v_call: TRBV27
clone_size: NA
j_call: TRBJ2-1
cdr3_nt: TGTGCCAGCAGTTTACAGCGGGACTCCTACAATGAGCAGTTCTTC
cdr3_aa: CASSLQRDSYNEQFF

d_call: NA
v_call: TRBV5-1
clone_size: once
j_call: TRBJ2-7
cdr3_nt: TGCGCCAGCAGCTTGATAGAAGGGAGCTCCTACGAGCAGTACTTC
cdr3_aa: CASSLIEGSSYEQYF

d_call: NA
v_call: TRBV2
clone_size: NA
j_call: TRBJ2-3
cdr3_nt: TGTGCCAGCAGTGACAGCATGGGGGTGCAGTATTTT
cdr3_aa: CASSDSMGVQYF

d_call: NA
v_call: TRBV5-1
clone_size: NA
j_call: TRBJ2-2
cdr3_nt: TGCGCCAGCAGCTTGCTCTGGGGAGGAACCGGGGAGCTGTTTTTT
cdr3_aa: CASSLLWGGTGELFF

d_call: TRBD1
v_call: TRBV13
clone_size: once
j_call: TRBJ2-7
cdr3_nt: TGTGCCAGCAGCCCGGGACAGGCCTCCTACGAGCAGTACTTC
cdr3_aa: CASSPGQASYEQYF